This TCR beta chain was sequenced during a study of blood T cells in healthy people across ages (dated by TCRdb to the mid-2010s). Context from the whole study: In model experiments, template switching captured about one uniquely barcoded TCR beta cDNA molecule for every two T cells. Donors were grouped into four age groups: young (average roughly 16 years), middle-aged (over 35), aged (about 60) and long-lived (just over 80). To avoid experimental bias, donors of different ages were spread randomly across the sequencing lanes. Age-related changes in TCR beta repertoire diversity were measured in the study by deep sequencing normalized with unique cDNA molecular identifiers. For two donors (one aged 18 to 29 and one aged 80 or older), the study analyzed two additional independent replicas of 1 million unique cDNA reads from the same blood draw.

Broad study findings and their caveats: Estimates of total diversity based on one million sequenced T cells were considered lower bounds and underestimates. Because the CMV infection status of the donors was unknown, age-related changes in expanded clonotypes may potentially have been confounded. The percentage of naive T cells measured by flow cytometry correlated strongly with observed TCR beta diversity. As age increased, observed TCR beta diversity per million T cells dropped in a roughly linear way, and a significant reduction was already evident by age 40. Since profiling was done on bulk unsorted PBMCs, naive and antigen-experienced compartments could not be conclusively compared. The long-lived group showed more naive CD4+ T cells, fewer expanded clones and increased TCR diversity than the aged group, suggesting age selection.

Library method: 5' RACE. Sequencing was carried out with an Illumina HiSeq 2500. A second roughly 7 to 11 cycle PCR used a sample-barcoded 5' primer and a J-beta primer mix. Each TCR beta cDNA molecule received a unique molecular identifier from a template-switch 5' adaptor carrying 12 random nucleotides. Each sample yielded at least 3 million CDR3-containing paired-end reads. First-strand cDNA was synthesized from all RNA with the Mint cDNA synthesis kit, primed by a TRBC-specific oligonucleotide. All cDNA was treated with uracil-DNA glycosylase and then went through a first 18-cycle PCR with the universal primers M1SS and BC2_uni_R. Per the authors' processing: For normalization, 1 million high-quality reads, each with a distinct molecular identifier, were randomly selected from each sample. Reads with shared molecular identifiers were discarded instead of being binned into consensus sequences. MiTCR, with a Q25 quality threshold and the strictest error-elimination algorithm, was used for CDR3 identification, clonotype clustering and error correction. A nonparametric unseen species model using Euler transformation provided a lower-bound estimate of total TCR beta diversity. TCRdb trimmed the raw reads at Q25, called clones with MiXCR and kept productive beta chains. A single entry per CDR3 protein holds the most common genes and DNA from its merged rows. None of the V and J calls come from the authors' own analysis; TCRdb made them. This sample lists 850,000 to 1,000,000 distinct CDR3 sequences; approximately 49% were detected once. The ten largest clonotypes hold around 15% of the sample.

Concerning this clonotype itself: Its antigen has not been determined. No much larger clone exists at a distance of one base, and base qualities are not known.

Spanning cysteine to phenylalanine, the CDR3 consists of 14 amino acids. Solely the CDR3 DNA is kept, with 42 bases framed from the first base. CDR1 and CDR2 are drawn from the germline V gene: SQVTM, ANQGSEA. V is pruned by 5 bases and J by 0 bases, leaving 6 bases of the junction without a gene match. Systemically healthy Caucasian individuals from Russia, 35 to 50 in total and aged about 6 to 90 years, were included as donors. Approximately 10 milliliters of peripheral blood were collected from each donor into EDTA-treated Vacutainer tubes. PBMCs were isolated by Ficoll-Paque density-gradient centrifugation, with at least 6 million obtained per sample. Trizol reagent was used to extract total RNA from the PBMCs, yielding at least 5.5 micrograms per sample. The percentages of naive CD45RAhigh/CD27high T cells were determined by flow cytometry on a PBMC aliquot from every donor.

In this chain, TRBV29-1 is recombined with TRBJ2-7; TRBD1 aligns with 8 central bases. This receptor was identified in a man aged 25 to 45 in good health. The sample comprised blood. The CDR3 reads as follows: CSVSTGGGSYEQYF. In nucleotide form, the sequence is TGCAGCGTTTCCACAGGGGGTGGCTCCTACGAGCAGTACTTC.